The clone carrying this TCR beta chain was recorded at least ten times. Germline CDR1 is LNHDA and CDR2 is SQIVND (reference sequence). The CDR3 has 14 residues. V lost 7 bases to trimming and J lost 0 bases, with 10 bases between them. The data belong to a study of T cells in Graves' hyperthyroidism and ophthalmopathy. Regions amplified from RNA transcripts were the TCR beta CDR3 regions. A set of HTBI primers served as the primers for a first-round RT-PCR of the TCR CDR3. TCRdb re-derived calls from the multiplex PCR reads in MiXCR, one entry per CDR3 protein. The table records about 560,000 distinct CDR3 sequences, 13% to 15% of them present only once.

This chain connects TRBV19 to TRBJ1-3; tentative D call: TRBD1 (5 bases). Sample: blood. This clonotype was obtained from a woman aged 40 to 50 with Graves' hyperthyroidism. CDR3 loop: CASTPGTSGNTIYF. For the CDR3, the DNA is TGTGCCAGTACTCCTGGGACCTCTGGAAACACCATATATTTT.